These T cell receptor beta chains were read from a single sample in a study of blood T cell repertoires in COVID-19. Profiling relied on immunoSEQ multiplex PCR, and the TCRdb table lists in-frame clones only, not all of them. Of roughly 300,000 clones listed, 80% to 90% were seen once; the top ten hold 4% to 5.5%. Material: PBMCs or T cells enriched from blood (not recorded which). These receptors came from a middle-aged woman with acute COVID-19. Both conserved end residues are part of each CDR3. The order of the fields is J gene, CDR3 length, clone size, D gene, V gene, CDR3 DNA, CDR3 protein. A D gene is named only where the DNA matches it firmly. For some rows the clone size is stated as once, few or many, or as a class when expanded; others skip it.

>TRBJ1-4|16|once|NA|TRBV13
TGTGCCGGTATATCGCACAGCTGCTGGACTAATGAAAAACTGTTTTTT
CAGISHSCWTNEKLFF
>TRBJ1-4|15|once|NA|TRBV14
TGTGCCAGCAGCCAAAGGACAATCGGTCGAGAAAAACTGTTTTTT
CASSQRTIGREKLFF
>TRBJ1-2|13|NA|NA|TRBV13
TGTGCCAGCAGCTTATTTAATCTCTATGGCTACACCTTC
CASSLFNLYGYTF
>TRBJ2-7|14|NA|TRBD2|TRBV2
TGTGCCAGCAGTGTCGTAGCGGGGGGCGGCGAGCAGTACTTC
CASSVVAGGGEQYF
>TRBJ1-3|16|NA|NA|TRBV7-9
TGTGCCAGCAGTCGACAAGGGGACATCTCTGGAAACACCATATATTTT
CASSRQGDISGNTIYF
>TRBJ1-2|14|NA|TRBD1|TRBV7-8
TGTGCCAGCAGCTCACAGGGGGGGATCTATGGCTACACCTTC
CASSSQGGIYGYTF
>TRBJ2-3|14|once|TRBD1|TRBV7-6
TGTGCCAGCAGCTTAAGGCAGGGGGTGGATACGCAGTATTTT
CASSLRQGVDTQYF
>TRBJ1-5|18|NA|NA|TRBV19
TGTGCCAGTAGTTCCTCAGGGATCCTACTTTTAAGCAATCAGCCCCAGCATTTT
CASSSSGILLLSNQPQHF
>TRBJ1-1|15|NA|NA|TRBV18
TGTGCCAGCTCACCTATTCGACAGGCGGGCACTGAAGCTTTCTTT
CASSPIRQAGTEAFF
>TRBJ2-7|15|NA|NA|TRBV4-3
TGCGCCAGCAGCCAAGATCCAGTTGGCTCCTACGAGCAGTACTTC
CASSQDPVGSYEQYF
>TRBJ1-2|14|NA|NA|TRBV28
TGTGCCAGCAACCTAAGACAGGAGTACTATGGCTACACCTTC
CASNLRQEYYGYTF
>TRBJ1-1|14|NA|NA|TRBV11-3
TGTGCCAGCAGCTTAGATGGCCAGACAACTGAAGCTTTCTTT
CASSLDGQTTEAFF
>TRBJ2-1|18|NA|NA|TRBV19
TGTGCCAGTATTCGGACAGGCCAACAACTAGCCGCCGGTGATGAGCAGTTCTTC
CASIRTGQQLAAGDEQFF
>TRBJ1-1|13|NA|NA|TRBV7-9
TGTGCCAGCACCTCGGGACAGAACACTGAAGCTTTCTTT
CASTSGQNTEAFF
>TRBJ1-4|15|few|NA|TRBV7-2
TGTGCCAGCAGCTTATACAGGTTAACTAATGAAAAACTGTTTTTT
CASSLYRLTNEKLFF
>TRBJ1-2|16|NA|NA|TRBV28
TGTGCCAGCAGTTTAGTCAGGGCGCCTTCAGGGAATGGCTACACCTTC
CASSLVRAPSGNGYTF
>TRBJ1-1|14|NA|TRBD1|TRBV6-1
TGTGCCAGCAGTGACCTGGACAGGTTCTATGAAGCTTTCTTT
CASSDLDRFYEAFF
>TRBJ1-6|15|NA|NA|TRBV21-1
TGTGCCAGCAGCAAAGCGCTAGGGGGACGTTCACCCCTCCACTTT
CASSKALGGRSPLHF
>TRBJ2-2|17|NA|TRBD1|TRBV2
TGTGCCAGCAGTGATACTGGGACAGGGGCGCGCACCGGGGAGCTGTTTTTT
CASSDTGTGARTGELFF
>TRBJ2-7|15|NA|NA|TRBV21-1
TGTGCCAGCAGCAAAGAGGAGACGGACTCCTACGAGCAGTACTTC
CASSKEETDSYEQYF
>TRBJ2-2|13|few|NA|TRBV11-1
TGTGCCAGCAGCTTAGTCCCGACCGGGGAGCTGTTTTTT
CASSLVPTGELFF
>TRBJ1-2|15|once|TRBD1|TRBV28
TGTGCCAGCAGTCGCGGGACAGGGGGCCCCTATGGCTACACCTTC
CASSRGTGGPYGYTF
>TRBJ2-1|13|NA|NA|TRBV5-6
TGTGCCAGCAGCTTGGTGCGGGGGCACGAGCAGTTCTTC
CASSLVRGHEQFF
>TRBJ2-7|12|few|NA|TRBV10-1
TGCGCCAGCAGTGACCTCACATACGAGCAGTACTTC
CASSDLTYEQYF
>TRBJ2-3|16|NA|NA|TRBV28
TGTGCCAGCAGTTCGCCGGGATCGGGGAGCACAGATACGCAGTATTTT
CASSSPGSGSTDTQYF
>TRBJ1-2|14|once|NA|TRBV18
TGTGCCAGCTCACCCGGGCTCGGGGTTGATGGCTACACCTTC
CASSPGLGVDGYTF
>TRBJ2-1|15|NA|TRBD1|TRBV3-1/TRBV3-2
TGTGCCAGCAGCCCTACAGGGGGTTCCTACAATGAGCAGTTCTTC
CASSPTGGSYNEQFF
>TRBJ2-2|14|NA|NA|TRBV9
TGTGCCAGCAGCGTAGGAGTTGACACCGGGGAGCTGTTTTTT
CASSVGVDTGELFF
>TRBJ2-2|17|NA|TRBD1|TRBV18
TGTGCCAGCTCACGACCGGACAGGCCCACGAACACCGGGGAGCTGTTTTTT
CASSRPDRPTNTGELFF
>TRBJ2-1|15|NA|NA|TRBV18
TGTGCCAGCTCACCACGGCAGGGGTCCTACAATGAGCAGTTCTTC
CASSPRQGSYNEQFF
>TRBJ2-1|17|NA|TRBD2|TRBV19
TGTGCCAGTAGTCCGTCTAGCGGGAAACGTATTTACAATGAGCAGTTCTTC
CASSPSSGKRIYNEQFF
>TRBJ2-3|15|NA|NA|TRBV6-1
TGTGCCAGCAGTGAACCACATACCACCTCCGATACGCAGTATTTT
CASSEPHTTSDTQYF
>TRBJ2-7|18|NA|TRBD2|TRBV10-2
TGCGCCAGCAGTGAGTCTGGGCTAGCGGGGAGGAAATCCTACGAGCAGTACTTC
CASSESGLAGRKSYEQYF
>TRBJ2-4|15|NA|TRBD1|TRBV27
TGTGCCAGCAGGGATCGACAGGGGATTCCAAACATTCAGTACTTC
CASRDRQGIPNIQYF
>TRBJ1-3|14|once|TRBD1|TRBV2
TGTGCCAGCAGCAAAGGACAGGGGTGGAACACCATATATTTT
CASSKGQGWNTIYF
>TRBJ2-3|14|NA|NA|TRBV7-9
TGTGCCAGCAGCGCAAGCGGGAGCACAGATACGCAGTATTTT
CASSASGSTDTQYF